Shown below are 2 T cell receptor beta chains from a single sample sequenced in a study of graft-versus-host responses after intestinal transplantation. Sequencing was performed with immunoSEQ multiplex PCR; in TCRdb, only in-frame clones are kept and a portion is missing. The table lists around 2,000 clones, less than 35% of them singletons, with approximately 5% in the top ten. The researchers put roughly 200,000 CFSE-labeled responder cells into plates with roughly 200,000 irradiated, violet-dye-labeled stimulator cells. The material was alloreactive CD8+ T cells from a mixed lymphocyte reaction culture, obtained before transplantation. Described subset: CFSE-low proliferating T cells sorted from roughly 6-day pre-transplant mixed lymphocyte reaction (GvH or HvG direction). The receptor set was obtained from a human patient who was an organ donor for intestinal transplantation.

This chain links TRBV7-2 with TRBJ1-2; D gene ambiguous. Germline lookup yields CDR1 SGHTA and CDR2 FQGNSA. CDR3 size: 13 residues. Trimming pared 5 bases from V and 8 bases from J, leaving 15 bases between. CDR3: CASSPSPGPGYTF. The CDR3 nucleotides read TGTGCCAGCAGCCCCTCTCCCGGTCCGGGCTACACCTTC.

This chain uses TRBV5-6 with TRBJ2-7, with TRBD1 as a possible D gene (5 bases). Germline V lookup: CDR1 SGHDT, CDR2 YYEEEE. V was trimmed by 2 bases and J by 3 bases, leaving 9 bases between them. CDR3 size: 13 residues. The CDR3 loop reads CASSFKGYYEQYF. The CDR3 region has the DNA TGTGCCAGCAGCTTTAAGGGGTACTACGAGCAGTACTTC.